Given below is one TCR beta chain in context. The target antigen is unknown. CDR1 and CDR2 (germline): KGHSH, LQKENI. Trimming removed 3 bases from V and 10 bases from J; junction bases left unmatched: 7. The CDR3 length is 15 residues. TCRdb re-called the reads through MiXCR, storing one row per CDR3 protein. Altogether 68,000 or so distinct CDR3 sequences are present, almost 50% being singletons, with the ten largest covering less than 2.5%. The sample comes from a study of type 1 regulatory T cells. Study overall: T-allo10 is an in vitro-generated, Tr1-enriched CD4 T cell product specific for alloantigen.

Findings of the study overall: Tr1 cells had a more restricted TCR repertoire than non-Tr1 cells.

The TCR comes from a human donor in good health. This chain joins TRBV18 and TRBJ2-2, with 11 positions matching TRBD1. Sequencing was performed on cultured non-Tr1 T cells, either the whole culture or a sorted T cell fraction (not recorded which). As DNA, the CDR3 is TGTGCCAGCTCACCCCGGACAGGGGGCAGGGAGGAGCTGTTTTTT. This gives the protein CASSPRTGGREELFF. Filled out from reference TRBV18 and TRBJ2-2, the complete variable domain reads NAGVMQNPRHLVRRRGQEARLRCSPMKGHSHVYWYRQLPEEGLKFMVYLQKENIIDESGMPKERFSAEFPKEGPSILRIQQVVRGDSAAYFCASSPRTGGREELFFGEGSRLTVL.